This T cell receptor beta chain was identified in a study of blood T cell repertoires in COVID-19. Study overall: From the United States, Italy and Spain came samples of acute and convalescent COVID-19. Sources were T cells, B-cell-depleted T cells, or PBMCs; the material itself was cDNA or gDNA.

It was during active infection that Seattle patients were enrolled and then longitudinally followed. In the original processing: Estimation of nucleated cell counts was performed using reference gene primer amplification. This table comes from immunoSEQ multiplex PCR, and its TCRdb copy is limited to in-frame clones, with some not included. That table supplies the V and J calls and clone size; D and trimming were determined from the DNA. The table has more than 350,000 clones, more than 80% seen once. This CDR3 comprises 15 residues. Germline CDR1 is KGHDR and CDR2 is SFDVKD. Trimming pared 5 bases from V and 8 bases from J, leaving 20 bases between.

The source of this sequence is a woman in her 30s with COVID-19, enrolled during active disease. The chain links TRBV24-1 to TRBJ1-2; weak D call: TRBD1 (5 bases). The sequenced sample consisted of peripheral blood. CDR3 bases: TGTGCCACCAGTGGCGGGGGAGGACCACGAGTCGGCTACACCTTC. It is translated as CATSGGGGPRVGYTF.